These 15 T cell receptor beta chains originate from one sample sequenced in a study of CD8 T cells in Susac syndrome (dated by TCRdb to between 2019 and 2020). Library method: the immunoSEQ multiplex PCR assay. RNA was extracted with the RNeasy kit and roughly 0.45 to 1 ug was reverse transcribed using random hexamers. The public sequencing data were trimmed at Q25 with fastp and processed into clonotypes with MiXCR by TCRdb, which kept only in-frame beta chains. Merged by CDR3 protein, the rows form single entries marked with the most common genes and DNA. This sample gives roughly 120,000 distinct CDR3 sequences in total; roughly 93% of them show up just once. The ten most abundant clones make up approximately 0.3% of the sample. The sequencing sample was made of CD8+ T cells from PBMCs. These TCRs come from a human donor with multiple sclerosis.

This clonotype was picked up one time. V usage is TRBV20-1 and J usage is TRBJ1-4, with TRBD1 as a possible D gene (5 bases). Germline assignment: CDR1 DFQATT and CDR2 SNEGSKA (reference sequence). This CDR3 is 16 amino acids long. V was cut by 5 bases and J by 2 bases, with 18 bases left in between. The CDR3 nucleotides are TGCAGTGCTCTTTACCCCGACGGGACTACTAATGAAAAACTGTTTTTT. As protein: CSALYPDGTTNEKLFF.

The rearrangement links TRBV6-5 to TRBJ2-5; D might be TRBD2 (7 bases). CDR1 MNHEY and CDR2 SVGAGI come from the germline V gene. Trimming removed 9 bases from V and 1 base from J, with 15 bases in between. The CDR3 has 14 amino acids. The CDR3, as DNA: TGTGCCAGTTCCGAGGGGGGGATCCAAGAGACCCAGTACTTC. It is translated as CASSEGGIQETQYF.

The rearrangement links TRBV7-9 to TRBJ2-7, with 7 bases matching TRBD1. V gave up 5 bases and J gave up 5 bases; unmatched junction bases: 3. CDR3 length equals 12 residues. Per the germline V gene, CDR1 is SEHNR and CDR2 is FQNEAQ (reference sequence). The CDR3 DNA follows: TGTGCCAGCAGCGCACAGGGGAACGAGCAGTACTTC. Translated, it gives CASSAQGNEQYF.

This clonotype was seen a few times. This rearrangement joins TRBV7-3 to TRBJ2-3; D ambiguous. CDR3 length: 13 residues. Germline V gives CDR1 SGHTA, CDR2 FQGTGA. V lost 1 base and J lost 1, with 3 bases in between. CDR3 DNA: TGTGCCAGCAGCTTAAAAGGCACAGATACGCAGTATTTT. Its protein product is CASSLKGTDTQYF.

This clonotype occurred a few times. This chain joins TRBV19 and TRBJ1-5; D call uncertain. The CDR3 extends over 12 amino acids. V gave up 1 base and J gave up 2 bases, with 0 bases separating them. Germline V CDR1 and CDR2: LNHDA, SQIVND (reference sequence). The CDR3 DNA reads TGTGCCAGTAGTATAGGCAATCAGCCCCAGCATTTT. Amino acids: CASSIGNQPQHF.

The genes are TRBV2 and TRBJ1-2, with TRBD1 matching 7 bases. Germline CDR1 and CDR2: SNHLY and FYNNEI. The CDR3 contains 17 residues. After removal of 6 bases from V and 2 bases from J, the junction contained 15 bases not matched to a gene. CDR3 in DNA: TGTGCCAGCAGGAAGGGGGCCTTCGGGGGGACCAACTATGGCTACACCTTC. This sequence encodes CASRKGAFGGTNYGYTF.

The V gene is TRBV19, the J gene TRBJ2-1; a weak D match, TRBD2 (7 bases). Germline values: CDR1 LNHDA, CDR2 SQIVND (reference sequence). The V and J ends lost 5 bases and 9 bases respectively, with 20 bases between them. The CDR3 consists of 15 residues. CDR3 nucleotide sequence: TGTGCCAGTAGTTGGGGAGGGGGGAGGCTCGGTGAGCAGTTCTTC. This gives the protein CASSWGGGRLGEQFF. The full variable domain, in which reference TRBV19 and TRBJ2-1 provide the parts outside the CDR3, is DGGITQSPKYLFRKEGQNVTLSCEQNLNHDAMYWYRQDPGQGLRLIYYSQIVNDFQKGDIAEGYSVSREKKESFPLTVTSAQKNPTAFYLCASSWGGGRLGEQFFGPGTRLTVL.

The chain uses TRBV6-1 and TRBJ1-1; D gene unclear. Germline V lookup: CDR1 MNHNS, CDR2 SASEGT. The CDR3 runs 13 residues. V lost 2 bases, J lost 6 bases, and 10 bases lay in between. CDR3 in DNA: TGTGCCAGCAGTGAATGGGTGGGCCCTGAAGCTTTCTTT. Encoded protein: CASSEWVGPEAFF.

This rearrangement joins TRBV29-1 to TRBJ2-5; 9 positions match TRBD1. The CDR3 is made up of 14 amino acids. Germline V gene lookup returns CDR1 SQVTM and CDR2 ANQGSEA. V lost 2 bases to trimming and J lost 1 base; unmatched junction nucleotides: 2. The CDR3 protein is CSVERTGAQETQYF. Written as DNA, the CDR3 is TGCAGCGTTGAACGGACAGGGGCCCAAGAGACCCAGTACTTC.

The chain has TRBV6-5 and TRBJ2-1, with 12 positions matching TRBD2. The CDR3 is 15 residues long. V lost 6 bases and J lost 8; bases outside the gene matches: 8. The germline gives CDR1 MNHEY, CDR2 SVGAGI. The chain's CDR3 is CASSPTSGSMDEQFF. The DNA for the CDR3 is TGTGCCAGCAGCCCGACTAGCGGGAGTATGGATGAGCAGTTCTTC.

The rearrangement joins TRBV13 to TRBJ1-2; D possibly corresponds to TRBD1 (6 bases). The ends were cut back, 0 bases at V and 6 bases at J, with 14 bases in the middle. Germline-derived CDR1 and CDR2 are PRHDT and FYEKMQ (reference sequence). The CDR3 totals 15 residues. CDR3 nucleotides: TGTGCCAGCAGCTTAGGAACTGGGGGCAAGAATGGCTACACCTTC. As protein: CASSLGTGGKNGYTF.

The chain couples TRBV4-1 to TRBJ2-7; D is undetermined. Germline V gives CDR1 MGHRA, CDR2 YSYEKL. The V end lost 0 bases, the J end lost 3 bases, and 9 bases lay between the germline ends. The CDR3 is 14 residues long. The CDR3 nucleotides are TGCGCCAGCAGCCAAGATCTGGCGGTCTACGAGCAGTACGTC. Translating gives CASSQDLAVYEQYV.

This clonotype has just a few counts. This rearrangement joins TRBV28 to TRBJ2-5; no firm D call. CDR1 is MDHEN and CDR2 is SYDVKM in the germline V gene. This CDR3 spans 13 amino acids. The ends were cut back, 4 bases at V and 1 base at J, with 7 bases in the middle. Here the CDR3 reads CASSSGGQETQYF. Written as DNA, the CDR3 is TGTGCCAGCAGTTCCGGCGGCCAAGAGACCCAGTACTTC.

The chain combines TRBV6-6 with TRBJ2-7; 9 nucleotides match TRBD1. Per the germline V gene, CDR1 is MNHNY and CDR2 is SVGAGI (reference sequence). The CDR3 covers 16 residues. The junction had 13 bases not matched to a gene; V was cut back by 4 bases and J by 6 bases. CDR3 sequence: CASSFYPTGGGFEQYV. For the CDR3, the DNA is TGTGCCAGCAGTTTTTACCCGACAGGGGGAGGTTTCGAGCAGTACGTC.

The chain is built from TRBV5-4 and TRBJ2-3; D may be TRBD1 (6 bases). This CDR3 region has 15 residues. The germline V gene encodes CDR1 SGHNT and CDR2 YYREEE (reference sequence). Trimming pared 1 base from V and 6 bases from J, leaving 15 bases between. The CDR3 region has the DNA TGTGCCAGCAGCTTGAGGGGGAGAAAAGGGGATACGCAGTATTTT. This translates into CASSLRGRKGDTQYF.